One sample yielded the 32 T cell receptor beta chains listed below, sequenced in a study of CD8+CD57+ T cells in acquired aplastic anemia. Those patients picked for sequencing had displayed CD8+CD57+ cell expansion on flow cytometry. Investigators profiled TCR beta VDJ and CDR3 from genomic DNA template. TCRdb re-called the reads with MiXCR, one entry per CDR3 protein. The repertoire holds some 170,000 distinct CDR3 sequences, with around 48% as singletons. The sample taken for sequencing was sorted CD4+, CD8+, or CD8+CD57+ T cells (not recorded which) from PBMCs. These receptors all come from a human donor with aplastic anemia.

The chain joins TRBV4-3 to TRBJ2-3; D might be TRBD2 (5 bases). The CDR3 covers 15 residues. V gave up 1 base and J gave up 3 bases, with 11 bases separating them. Germline values: CDR1 LGHNA, CDR2 YSLEER. CDR3 protein: CASSQGGEWTDTQYF. CDR3 nucleotides: TGCGCCAGCAGCCAAGGTGGGGAGTGGACAGATACGCAGTATTTT.

The chain uses TRBV20-1 and TRBJ2-5, with D uncertain. CDR3 length: 15 residues. Trimming took 5 bases from V and 2 from J, leaving 18 bases between them. Germline loops: CDR1 DFQATT, CDR2 SNEGSKA (reference sequence). The CDR3 loop is CSAPPLGPGQETQYF. The CDR3 nucleotides are TGCAGTGCTCCTCCGCTGGGCCCGGGTCAAGAGACCCAGTACTTC.

This clonotype was observed at least ten times. The V call is TRBV5-5, the J call TRBJ1-6; D remains ambiguous. V was trimmed by 5 bases and J by 3 bases, leaving 15 bases between them. Per germline, CDR1 SGHKS and CDR2 YYEKEE (reference sequence). This CDR3 has 16 amino acids. The CDR3 nucleotides are TGTGCCAGCAGACCACGGACGGACGGCTATAATTCACCCCTCCACTTT. This gives the protein CASRPRTDGYNSPLHF. Based on the CDR3 plus reference TRBV5-5 and TRBJ1-6, the full variable domain is DAGVTQSPTHLIKTRGQQVTLRCSPISGHKSVSWYQQVLGQGPQFIFQYYEKEERGRGNFPDRFSARQFPNYSSELNVNALLLGDSALYLCASRPRTDGYNSPLHFGNGTRLTVT.

The sample holds many counts of this clonotype. The chain carries TRBV9 and TRBJ1-6, with TRBD1 matching 9 bases. Looked up from germline, CDR1 is SGDLS and CDR2 is YYNGEE. The CDR3 length is 15 residues. Trimming removed 3 bases from V and 7 bases from J; junction bases left unmatched: 5. The CDR3 region has the DNA TGTGCCAGCAGCGCCCGGGGACAGGGAAATTCACCCCTCCACTTT. Protein: CASSARGQGNSPLHF.

On this clonotype: This may be a read error, as it is one base from a much larger clone. The chain uses TRBV12-3 or TRBV12-4 and TRBJ2-1; possible D gene TRBD1, 5 bases. The CDR3 covers 13 residues. V was trimmed by 8 bases and J by 14 bases, leaving 22 bases between them. The CDR3 spells CASPLGPRVSKFF. CDR3 DNA sequence: TGTGCCAGCCCCCTGGGCCCCAGGGTGAGTAAGTTCTTC.

The rearrangement uses TRBV12-3 or TRBV12-4 and TRBJ1-6; D gene uncertain. Trimming stripped 1 base from V and 10 bases from J, with 11 bases between. This CDR3 comprises 14 residues. CDR3 amino acids: CASSLGGSGSPLHF. CDR3 bases: TGTGCCAGCAGTTTAGGGGGTTCGGGGTCACCCCTCCACTTT.

This chain uses TRBV19 with TRBJ2-1; 12 nucleotides agree with TRBD2. Trimming cost V 9 bases and J 2 bases; bases outside gene matches: 11. CDR3 length equals 17 residues. The germline V gene encodes CDR1 LNHDA and CDR2 SQIVND (reference sequence). CDR3 sequence: CASQPASSGGAYNEQFF. CDR3 in DNA: TGTGCCAGCCAACCCGCTTCTAGCGGGGGGGCCTACAATGAGCAGTTCTTC. Looking up the rest from reference TRBV19 and TRBJ2-1 gives the full variable domain: DGGITQSPKYLFRKEGQNVTLSCEQNLNHDAMYWYRQDPGQGLRLIYYSQIVNDFQKGDIAEGYSVSREKKESFPLTVTSAQKNPTAFYLCASQPASSGGAYNEQFFGPGTRLTVL.

This clonotype came up once. At one of its ends the junction is not consistent with the germline gene, which may arise from a read error. This sequence joins TRBV24-1 and TRBJ2-5; a possible D gene is TRBD2 (5 bases). CDR1 is KGHDR and CDR2 is SFDVKD in the germline V gene. This CDR3 region has 13 residues. CDR3 residues: CASSPRRLETQYF. Here the CDR3 DNA reads TGTGCCAGCAGTCCCCGGAGGCTAGAGACCCAGTACTTC.

This clonotype was picked up a small number of times. The chain joins TRBV4-2 to TRBJ2-7, with 9 bases lining up with TRBD1. V lost 3 bases, J lost 3 bases, and 3 bases stayed unmatched. The CDR3 is 14 residues long. The germline V gene encodes CDR1 LGHNA and CDR2 YNFKEQ. DNA of the CDR3: TGTGCCAGCAGCCAGGGGACAGGGAACTACGAGCAGTACTTC. Its translation is CASSQGTGNYEQYF.

This clonotype was counted at least ten times. This chain connects TRBV5-1 to TRBJ2-1, with 9 bases aligning to TRBD1. Germline lookup yields CDR1 SGHRS and CDR2 YFSETQ. There are 15 residues in the CDR3. V lost 0 bases and J lost 9; bases outside the gene matches: 7. The CDR3 DNA reads as TGCGCCAGCAGCTTGGAGACAGGGGGTTTTAGTGAGCAGTTCTTC. Residues: CASSLETGGFSEQFF.

This clonotype occurred a few times. This rearrangement joins TRBV20-1 to TRBJ2-3; 9 nucleotides match TRBD2. The CDR3 contains 16 residues. The V gene's germline CDR1 is DFQATT and CDR2 SNEGSKA (reference sequence). V was pared by 2 bases and J by 2 bases, with 8 bases of the junction left unmatched. CDR3 sequence: CSARTPGLAFTDTQYF. Written as DNA, the CDR3 is TGCAGTGCTAGAACTCCAGGACTAGCGTTCACAGATACGCAGTATTTT.

This clonotype was seen at least ten times. The chain uses TRBV7-6 and TRBJ2-5; 8 bases agree with TRBD2. CDR3 length equals 15 residues. V lost 2 bases and J lost 4; bases outside the gene matches: 6. Germline values: CDR1 SGHVS, CDR2 FNYEAQ. CDR3 loop: CASSLRGGVIETQYF. CDR3 sequence (DNA): TGTGCCAGCAGCTTACGGGGGGGCGTGATAGAGACCCAGTACTTC.

This clonotype came up many times. V is TRBV6-1 and J is TRBJ1-1, with no clear D. Per germline, CDR1 MNHNS and CDR2 SASEGT. Trimming removed 3 bases at V and 4 bases at J, with 9 bases between. The CDR3 length is 13 residues. CDR3 sequence reads: CASSDTTSTEAFF. The CDR3, as DNA: TGTGCCAGCAGTGACACGACAAGCACTGAAGCTTTCTTT.

J is TRBJ1-2 and V is TRBV7-6; D not certain. The CDR3 is 15 amino acids. V gave up 5 bases and J gave up 6 bases, with 19 bases separating them. CDR1 and CDR2 from the germline V gene are SGHVS and FNYEAQ. The CDR3 sequence is CASSLLRGGLDGYTF. The CDR3 DNA sequence: TGTGCCAGCAGCCTCCTCCGGGGAGGTTTGGATGGCTACACCTTC.

This clonotype was counted ten times or more. The chain carries TRBV4-3 and TRBJ1-4; tentatively, D is TRBD1 (5 bases). V was clipped by 5 bases and J by 8 bases, with 9 bases between them. There are 12 residues in the CDR3. Germline V gene lookup returns CDR1 LGHNA and CDR2 YSLEER. CDR3 nucleotide sequence: TGCGCCAGCAGCTCCGGGGGGGAAAAACTGTTTTTT. Translated, it gives CASSSGGEKLFF.

This clonotype was seen many times. This rearrangement joins TRBV12-3 or TRBV12-4 to TRBJ2-7; 7 bases are shared with TRBD2. The CDR3 runs to 15 residues. V gave up 3 bases and J gave up 1 base; unmatched junction bases: 6. The CDR3 loop is CASSLGGGSSYEQYF. The CDR3 DNA follows: TGTGCCAGCAGTTTGGGCGGGGGATCTTCCTACGAGCAGTACTTC.

Details on this clonotype: This may be a read error, as it is one base from a much larger clone. The chain couples TRBV11-1 to TRBJ2-5, with 11 bases identical to TRBD2. The germline CDR1 and CDR2 sequences are SGHAT and FQDESV (reference sequence). This CDR3 has 13 amino acids. CDR3 loop: CASSLAGGASRLF. The CDR3 nucleotides are TGTGCCAGCAGCCTAGCGGGGGGCGCGAGCCGGCTCTTC.

This sequence joins TRBV2 and TRBJ2-3; 10 nucleotides line up with TRBD1. V shed 5 bases and J 3 bases; nucleotides not matched to a gene: 5. CDR3 length equals 15 residues. Germline V lookup: CDR1 SNHLY, CDR2 FYNNEI. CDR3 coding DNA: TGTGCCAGCAGTTCGACAGGGGGCTCTACAGATACGCAGTATTTT. Protein product: CASSSTGGSTDTQYF.

Many counts were recorded for this clonotype. The chain joins TRBV20-1 to TRBJ2-7; TRBD1 might be the D (5 bases). Germline V gene lookup returns CDR1 DFQATT and CDR2 SNEGSKA (reference sequence). The V end lost 6 bases, the J end lost 4 bases, and 19 bases lay between the germline ends. This CDR3 has 14 residues. The CDR3 DNA reads TGCAGTGCCGCCCCAGGGTCTCTCCCTTACGAGCAGTACTTC. Translated, it gives CSAAPGSLPYEQYF.

This clonotype was seen more than once but under ten times. The chain is built from TRBV20-1 and TRBJ2-5; TRBD2 matches at 13 bases. CDR3 length: 18 amino acids. Germline lookup yields CDR1 DFQATT and CDR2 SNEGSKA (reference sequence). The junction had 13 bases not matched to a gene; V was cut back by 1 base and J by 5 bases. The CDR3, as DNA: TGCAGTGCTAGAGGGACCGCCGGGACTAGCGGGATTCAGGAGACCCAGTACTTC. Translation: CSARGTAGTSGIQETQYF.

This clonotype has more than one count but fewer than ten. V is TRBV7-8 and J is TRBJ1-4; D is perhaps TRBD1 (6 bases). Trimming left V 3 bases short and J 11 bases short, with 13 bases between. CDR1 and CDR2 from the germline V gene are SGHVS and FQNEAQ. CDR3 length: 13 amino acids. In DNA form, the CDR3 reads TGTGCCAGCAGCTTCCCACAGGGTGGGAAACTGTTTTTT. Its translation: CASSFPQGGKLFF.

Many counts were recorded for this clonotype. The chain employs TRBV7-2 and TRBJ2-1; 9 positions agree with TRBD2. The CDR3 loop spans 14 amino acids. V trimming: 3 bases; J trimming: 3 bases; junction bases outside the gene matches: 0. Germline assignment: CDR1 SGHTA and CDR2 FQGNSA. CDR3 protein: CASSFSGGYNEQFF. CDR3 in DNA: TGTGCCAGCAGCTTTAGCGGGGGCTACAATGAGCAGTTCTTC.

This clonotype was seen more than once but under ten times. The V call is TRBV5-1, the J call TRBJ1-5, with 10 nucleotides matching TRBD1. The germline CDR1 and CDR2 sequences are SGHRS and YFSETQ. J lost 6 bases, V lost 2 bases, and 5 bases had no gene match. This CDR3 contains 15 residues. The CDR3 DNA is TGCGCCAGCAGCTTCGGGACAGGGGTAGGTCAGCCCCAGCATTTT. Translated, it gives CASSFGTGVGQPQHF.

J is TRBJ2-2 and V is TRBV7-9; D ambiguous. V was pared by 3 bases and J by 8 bases, with 10 bases between. This CDR3 spans 13 amino acids. Germline CDR1 SEHNR, CDR2 FQNEAQ (reference sequence). This CDR3 is CASSFSGTGELFF. Here the CDR3 DNA reads TGTGCCAGCAGCTTCTCCGGTACGGGGGAGCTGTTTTTT.

This clonotype was recorded at least ten times. The chain employs TRBV5-1 and TRBJ2-7, with D tentatively TRBD1 (6 bases). The CDR3 loop spans 17 amino acids. CDR1 is SGHRS, CDR2 YFSETQ, per germline. The germline V and J ends were trimmed by 7 bases and 4 bases, with 27 bases remaining between them. For the CDR3, the DNA is TGCGCCAGCGGGGCCCTAAAGTCAGGGGCAGTAGTATACGAGCAGTACTTC. This translates into CASGALKSGAVVYEQYF.

This clonotype was seen more than once but under ten times. The chain couples TRBV7-9 to TRBJ2-7; D ambiguous. There are 12 residues in the CDR3. Germline values: CDR1 SEHNR, CDR2 FQNEAQ (reference sequence). V was pared by 1 base and J by 5 bases, with 6 bases between. CDR3 sequence reads: CASSLGVHEQYF. The CDR3 coding sequence is TGTGCCAGCAGCTTAGGGGTCCACGAGCAGTACTTC.

This clonotype has a single count. V and J are TRBV10-1 and TRBJ2-1, with 10 bases matching TRBD2. CDR3 length equals 15 residues. Trimming removed 4 bases from V and 6 bases from J; junction bases left unmatched: 6. Per the germline V gene, CDR1 is WNHNN and CDR2 is SYGVQD (reference sequence). The CDR3 coding sequence is TGCGCCAGCAGTGGAAGGCTAGCGGGAGTCAATGAGCAGTTCTTC. This gives the protein CASSGRLAGVNEQFF.

V is TRBV2 and J is TRBJ1-2; no definite D call. This CDR3 region has 14 residues. Trimming removed 6 bases at V and 2 bases at J, with 13 bases between. The germline CDR1 and CDR2 sequences are SNHLY and FYNNEI. The CDR3 sequence: CASSPNGLNYGYTF. As DNA, the CDR3 is TGTGCCAGCAGCCCTAACGGGCTCAACTATGGCTACACCTTC.

This clonotype was observed many times. The chain couples TRBV11-2 to TRBJ2-5; D call uncertain. Trimming cost V 6 bases and J 5 bases, with 7 bases left between them. There are 11 residues in the CDR3. Germline values: CDR1 SGHAT, CDR2 FQNNGV. CDR3 sequence: CASRVLETQYF. In DNA form, the CDR3 reads TGTGCCAGCAGGGTTCTGGAGACCCAGTACTTC.

The rearrangement uses TRBV20-1 and TRBJ2-3; a weak D match, TRBD1 (6 bases). The germline V gene encodes CDR1 DFQATT and CDR2 SNEGSKA (reference sequence). The V end was cut by 5 bases, the J end by 3 bases, with 27 bases between. The CDR3 is 18 amino acids. The CDR3 sequence is CSAENPIKQGSLTDTQYF. The CDR3 DNA sequence: TGCAGTGCTGAAAACCCGATAAAACAGGGCTCGTTAACAGATACGCAGTATTTT.

The chain is built from TRBV12-1 and TRBJ1-1; no DNA check was done on the table's D call, TRBD1. TRBV12-1 is a recognized pseudogene. CDR3 size: 15 residues. CDR3 loop: CASTRGDRVNTEAFF. The CDR3 DNA follows: TGTGCCAGCACCAGAGGCGACAGGGTGAACACTGAAGCTTTCTTT.

The chain recombines TRBV9 with TRBJ2-5, with 7 bases aligning to TRBD2. V lost 2 bases, J lost 8 bases, and 12 bases stayed unmatched. Per the germline V gene, CDR1 is SGDLS and CDR2 is YYNGEE. The CDR3 is 15 amino acids. The CDR3 DNA follows: TGTGCCAGCAGCGTGGCTAGTGGGGGGGTCCAAACCCAGTACTTC. It encodes CASSVASGGVQTQYF.